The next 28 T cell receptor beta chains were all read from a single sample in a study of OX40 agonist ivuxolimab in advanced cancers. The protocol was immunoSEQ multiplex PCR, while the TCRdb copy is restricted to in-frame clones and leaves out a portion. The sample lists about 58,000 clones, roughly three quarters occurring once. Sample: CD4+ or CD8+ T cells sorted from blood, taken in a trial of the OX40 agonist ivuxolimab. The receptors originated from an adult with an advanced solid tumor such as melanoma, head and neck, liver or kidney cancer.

CDR3 amino acids: CAWSDLRGNNQPQHF. The CDR3 DNA is TGTGCCTGGAGTGACCTCAGGGGAAATAATCAGCCCCAGCATTTT. This sequence joins TRBV30 and TRBJ1-5; possibly TRBD1 for D (6 bases). Trimming removed 1 base at V and 4 bases at J, with 14 bases between. Per the germline V gene, CDR1 is GTSNPN and CDR2 is SVGIG (reference sequence). This CDR3 has 15 residues.

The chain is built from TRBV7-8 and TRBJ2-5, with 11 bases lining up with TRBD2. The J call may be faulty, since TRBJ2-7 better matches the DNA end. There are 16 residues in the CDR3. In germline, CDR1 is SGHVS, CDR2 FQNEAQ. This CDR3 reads CASSRDSSGGIYEQYF. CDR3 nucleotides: TGTGCCAGCAGCCGAGATTCTAGCGGGGGGATCTACGAGCAGTACTTC.

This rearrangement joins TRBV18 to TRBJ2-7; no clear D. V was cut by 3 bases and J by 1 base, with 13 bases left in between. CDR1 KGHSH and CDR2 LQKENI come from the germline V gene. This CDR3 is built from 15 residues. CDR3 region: CASSPLDGTSYEQYF. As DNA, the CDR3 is TGTGCCAGCTCACCTCTTGACGGTACTTCCTACGAGCAGTACTTC.

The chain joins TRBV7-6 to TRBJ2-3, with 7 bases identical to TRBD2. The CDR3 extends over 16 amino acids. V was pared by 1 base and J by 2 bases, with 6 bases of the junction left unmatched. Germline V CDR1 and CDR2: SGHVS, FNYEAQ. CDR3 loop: CASSLDSSGSTDTQYF. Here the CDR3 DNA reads TGTGCCAGCAGCTTAGATTCTAGCGGATCCACAGATACGCAGTATTTT.

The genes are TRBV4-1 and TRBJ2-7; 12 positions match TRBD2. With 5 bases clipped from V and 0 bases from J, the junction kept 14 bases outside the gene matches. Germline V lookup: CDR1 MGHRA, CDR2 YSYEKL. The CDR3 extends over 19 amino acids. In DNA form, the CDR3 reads TGCGCCAGCAGCTCTCGTAGGGGACTAGCGGGCTTAAGCTCCTACGAGCAGTACTTC. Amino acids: CASSSRRGLAGLSSYEQYF.

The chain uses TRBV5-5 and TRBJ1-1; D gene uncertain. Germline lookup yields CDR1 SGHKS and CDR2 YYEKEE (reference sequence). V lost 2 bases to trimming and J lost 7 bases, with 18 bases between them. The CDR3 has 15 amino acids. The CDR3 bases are TGTGCCAGCAGCTTTGGTCTGGTTCAAGGAAGTGAAGCTTTCTTT. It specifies CASSFGLVQGSEAFF.

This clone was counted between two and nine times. Written as DNA, the CDR3 is TGTGCCACCGTAAGAACGGGACAGGTTTACGAGCAGTACTTC. It yields the protein CATVRTGQVYEQYF. The J gene is TRBJ2-7, the V gene TRBV10-3; 8 bases map to TRBD1. CDR3 size: 14 residues. With V trimmed by 10 bases and J by 4 bases, 12 bases remained unmatched. The V gene's germline CDR1 is ENHRY and CDR2 SYGVKD.

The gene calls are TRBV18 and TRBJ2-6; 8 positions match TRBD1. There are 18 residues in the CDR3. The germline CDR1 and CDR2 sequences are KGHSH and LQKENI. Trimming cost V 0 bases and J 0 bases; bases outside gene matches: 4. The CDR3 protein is CASSPPGQVISGANVLTF. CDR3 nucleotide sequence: TGTGCCAGCTCACCACCGGGACAGGTTATCTCTGGGGCCAACGTCCTGACTTTC.

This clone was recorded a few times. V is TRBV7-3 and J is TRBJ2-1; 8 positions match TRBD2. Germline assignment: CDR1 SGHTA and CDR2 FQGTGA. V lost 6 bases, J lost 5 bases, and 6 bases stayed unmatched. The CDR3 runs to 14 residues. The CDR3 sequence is CASSNSGANNEQFF. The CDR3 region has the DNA TGTGCCAGCAGTAATAGCGGGGCTAACAATGAGCAGTTCTTC. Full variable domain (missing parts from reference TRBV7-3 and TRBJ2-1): GAGVSQTPSNKVTEKGKYVELRCDPISGHTALYWYRQSLGQGPEFLIYFQGTGAADDSGLPNDRFFAVRPEGSVSTLKIQRTERGDSAVYLCASSNSGANNEQFFGPGTRLTVL.

CDR3 residues: CASSPLGTNSASSGNTIYF. CDR3 sequence (DNA): TGTGCCAGCAGCCCCCTGGGGACAAATAGCGCCAGCTCTGGAAACACCATATATTTT. V usage is TRBV9 and J usage is TRBJ1-3; a weak D match, TRBD1 (6 bases). Germline values: CDR1 SGDLS, CDR2 YYNGEE. CDR3 length equals 19 residues. Trimming cost V 4 bases and J 0 bases, with 23 bases left between them.

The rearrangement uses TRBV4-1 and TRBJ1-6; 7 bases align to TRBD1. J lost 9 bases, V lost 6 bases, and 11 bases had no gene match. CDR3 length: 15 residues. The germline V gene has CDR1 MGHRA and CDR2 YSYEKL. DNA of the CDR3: TGCGCCAGCAGTCCCCCCGACAGGGCCACTTCACCCCTCCACTTT. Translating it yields CASSPPDRATSPLHF.

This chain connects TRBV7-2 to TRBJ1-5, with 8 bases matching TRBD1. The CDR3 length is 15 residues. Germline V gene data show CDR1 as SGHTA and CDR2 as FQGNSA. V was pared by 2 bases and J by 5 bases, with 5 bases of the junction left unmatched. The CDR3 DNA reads TGTGCCAGCAGCTTAAGTATACAGGGGGATCAGCCCCAGCATTTT. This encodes CASSLSIQGDQPQHF.

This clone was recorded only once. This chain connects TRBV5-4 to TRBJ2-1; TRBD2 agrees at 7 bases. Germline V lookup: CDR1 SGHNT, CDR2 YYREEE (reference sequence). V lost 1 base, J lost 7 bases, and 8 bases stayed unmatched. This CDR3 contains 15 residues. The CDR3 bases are TGTGCCAGCAGCTTGTCCGGTGCGGGAGCGAATGAGCAGTTCTTC. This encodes CASSLSGAGANEQFF.

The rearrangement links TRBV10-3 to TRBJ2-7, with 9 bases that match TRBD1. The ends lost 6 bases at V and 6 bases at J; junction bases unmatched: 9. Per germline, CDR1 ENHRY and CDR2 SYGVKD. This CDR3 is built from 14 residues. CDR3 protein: CAISRTGEGIEQYF. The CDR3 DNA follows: TGTGCCATCAGCCGGACAGGGGAAGGTATCGAGCAGTACTTC.

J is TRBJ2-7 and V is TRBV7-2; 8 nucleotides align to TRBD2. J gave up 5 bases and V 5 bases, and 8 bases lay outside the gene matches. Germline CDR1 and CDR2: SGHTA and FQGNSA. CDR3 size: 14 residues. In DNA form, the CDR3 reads TGTGCCAGCAGCAGATTGGGACTAGGCCACGAGCAGTACTTC. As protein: CASSRLGLGHEQYF.

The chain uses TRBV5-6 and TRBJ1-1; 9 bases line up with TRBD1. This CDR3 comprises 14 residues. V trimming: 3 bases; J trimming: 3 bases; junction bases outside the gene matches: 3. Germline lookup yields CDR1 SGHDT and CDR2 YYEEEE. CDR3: CASSSDRGDTEAFF. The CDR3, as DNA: TGTGCCAGCAGCTCGGACAGGGGTGACACTGAAGCTTTCTTT. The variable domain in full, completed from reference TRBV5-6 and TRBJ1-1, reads DAGVTQSPTHLIKTRGQQVTLRCSPKSGHDTVSWYQQALGQGPQFIFQYYEEEERQRGNFPDRFSGHQFPNYSSELNVNALLLGDSALYLCASSSDRGDTEAFFGQGTRLTVV.

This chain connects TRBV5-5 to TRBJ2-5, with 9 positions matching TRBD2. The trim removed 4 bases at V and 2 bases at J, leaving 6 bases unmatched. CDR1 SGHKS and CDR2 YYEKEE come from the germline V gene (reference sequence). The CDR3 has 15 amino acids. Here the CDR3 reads CASSRQLAGQETQYF. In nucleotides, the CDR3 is TGTGCCAGCAGCCGACAGCTAGCGGGGCAAGAGACCCAGTACTTC.

CDR3 residues: CASSPSWRERHEQYF. The CDR3 nucleotides are TGTGCCAGCAGCCCTTCTTGGCGGGAGCGCCACGAGCAGTACTTC. The chain recombines TRBV11-2 with TRBJ2-7, with 7 bases that match TRBD2. J lost 5 bases, V lost 5 bases, and 12 bases had no gene match. Per germline, CDR1 SGHAT and CDR2 FQNNGV. The CDR3 runs 15 residues.

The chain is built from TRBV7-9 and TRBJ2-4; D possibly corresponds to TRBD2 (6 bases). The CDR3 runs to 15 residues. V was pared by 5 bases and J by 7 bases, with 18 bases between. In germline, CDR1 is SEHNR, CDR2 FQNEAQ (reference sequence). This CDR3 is CASSPRGDRGNIQYF. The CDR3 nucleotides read TGTGCCAGCAGCCCTCGAGGAGATCGGGGGAACATTCAGTACTTC.

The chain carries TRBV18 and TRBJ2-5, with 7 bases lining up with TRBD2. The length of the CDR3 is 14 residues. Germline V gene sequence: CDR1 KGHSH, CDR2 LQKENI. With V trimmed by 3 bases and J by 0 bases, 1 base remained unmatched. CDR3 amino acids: CASSPGRDQETQYF. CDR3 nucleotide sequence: TGTGCCAGCTCACCGGGGAGGGACCAAGAGACCCAGTACTTC.

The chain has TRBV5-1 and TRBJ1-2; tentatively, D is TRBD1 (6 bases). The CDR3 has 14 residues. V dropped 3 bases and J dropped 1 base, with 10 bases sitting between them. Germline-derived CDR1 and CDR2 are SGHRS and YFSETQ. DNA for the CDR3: TGCGCCAGCAGCTCAGGGGAGGTTAACTATGGCTACACCTTC. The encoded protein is CASSSGEVNYGYTF. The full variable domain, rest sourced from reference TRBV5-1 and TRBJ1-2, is KAGVTQTPRYLIKTRGQQVTLSCSPISGHRSVSWYQQTPGQGLQFLFEYFSETQRNKGNFPGRFSGRQFSNSRSEMNVSTLELGDSALYLCASSSGEVNYGYTFGSGTRLTVV.

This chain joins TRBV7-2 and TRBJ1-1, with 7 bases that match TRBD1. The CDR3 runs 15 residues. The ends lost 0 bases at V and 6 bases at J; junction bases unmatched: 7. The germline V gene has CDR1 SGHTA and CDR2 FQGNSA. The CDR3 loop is CASSLALQGGAEAFF. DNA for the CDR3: TGTGCCAGCAGCTTAGCCCTCCAAGGGGGCGCTGAAGCTTTCTTT. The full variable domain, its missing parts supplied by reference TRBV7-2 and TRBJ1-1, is GAGVSQSPSNKVTEKGKDVELRCDPISGHTALYWYRQSLGQGLEFLIYFQGNSAPDKSGLPSDRFSAERTGGSVSTLTIQRTQQEDSAVYLCASSLALQGGAEAFFGQGTRLTVV.

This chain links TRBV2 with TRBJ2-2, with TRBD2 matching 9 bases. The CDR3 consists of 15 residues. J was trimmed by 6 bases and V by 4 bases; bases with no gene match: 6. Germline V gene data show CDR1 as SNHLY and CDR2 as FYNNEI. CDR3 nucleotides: TGTGCCAGCAGTGGCCGTGCGGGAGGGTCCGGGGAGCTGTTTTTT. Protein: CASSGRAGGSGELFF.

CDR3 nucleotide sequence: TGTGCCTGGAGTGGTCGGGGGACAGGGCAATGGGAAAAACTGTTTTTT. Translating gives CAWSGRGTGQWEKLFF. The chain combines TRBV30 with TRBJ1-4; 9 bases agree with TRBD1. CDR3 length equals 16 residues. CDR1 is GTSNPN, CDR2 SVGIG, per germline (reference sequence). Trimming removed 1 base from V and 8 bases from J; junction bases left unmatched: 11.

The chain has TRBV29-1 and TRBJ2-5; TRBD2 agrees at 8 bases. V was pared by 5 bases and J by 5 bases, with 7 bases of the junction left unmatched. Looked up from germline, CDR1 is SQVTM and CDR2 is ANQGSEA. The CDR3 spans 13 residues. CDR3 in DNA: TGCAGCGTTACCCTTCCGGGGGGGGAGACCCAGTACTTC. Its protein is CSVTLPGGETQYF.

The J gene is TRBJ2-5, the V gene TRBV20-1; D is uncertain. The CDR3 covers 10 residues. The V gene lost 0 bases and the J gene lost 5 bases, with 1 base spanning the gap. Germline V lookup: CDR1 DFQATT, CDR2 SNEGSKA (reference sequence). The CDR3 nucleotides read TGCAGTGCTAGAGAGGAGACCCAGTACTTC. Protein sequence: CSAREETQYF.

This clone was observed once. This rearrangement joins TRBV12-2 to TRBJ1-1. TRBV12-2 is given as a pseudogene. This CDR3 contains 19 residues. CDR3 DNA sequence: TGTGCAAGTCGCTTACCAGCCGGGTCCCCAAAAGGGATGAACACTGAAGCTTTCTTT. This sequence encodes CASRLPAGSPKGMNTEAFF.

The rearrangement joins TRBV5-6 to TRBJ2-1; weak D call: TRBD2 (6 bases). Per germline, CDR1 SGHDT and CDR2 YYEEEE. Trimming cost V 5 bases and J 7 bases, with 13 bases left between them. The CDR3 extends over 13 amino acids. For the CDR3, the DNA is TGTGCCAGCAGTCCTGCGCGGGGTAATGAGCAGTTCTTC. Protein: CASSPARGNEQFF.